The 8 T cell receptor beta chains given below trace back to one sample, sequenced in a study of lymphopenia after photon versus proton radiotherapy. Sequencing was performed with immunoSEQ multiplex PCR; in TCRdb, only in-frame clones are kept and a portion is missing. The sample comprises approximately 25,000 clones, about 82% of which are singletons, and 21% rests with the top ten. The sequencing here drew on peripheral blood, taken from a patient treated with proton-based radiotherapy. The receptors derive from a woman in her 70s with pancreatic cancer.

This clone was counted a few times. The DNA of the CDR3 is TGTGCCAGCACCCCATCCGGGACTTTAAACGAGCAGTACTTC. Translation: CASTPSGTLNEQYF. The genes are TRBV5-8 and TRBJ2-7; tentatively, D is TRBD2 (6 bases). V gave up 6 bases and J gave up 5 bases, with 18 bases separating them. The CDR3 extends over 14 amino acids. Germline CDR1 SGHTS, CDR2 YDEGEE.

This rearrangement joins TRBV6-5 to TRBJ1-5; perhaps TRBD1 as D (5 bases). Looked up from germline, CDR1 is MNHEY and CDR2 is SVGAGI. The CDR3 contains 15 residues. Trimming removed 8 bases at V and 3 bases at J, with 17 bases between. The CDR3 nucleotides are TGTGCCAGCGCTAGGGACGGTGCTCCCAATCAGCCCCAGCATTTT. It specifies CASARDGAPNQPQHF.

This clone appeared once. The chain employs TRBV4-3 and TRBJ1-1; the D is unclear. In germline, CDR1 is LGHNA, CDR2 YSLEER. V was clipped by 3 bases and J by 1 base, with 6 bases between them. This CDR3 region has 13 residues. The CDR3 reads CASSQGENTEAFF. Written as DNA, the CDR3 is TGCGCCAGCAGCCAGGGAGAGAACACTGAAGCTTTCTTT.

The J gene is TRBJ2-1, the V gene TRBV5-1, with 7 bases that match TRBD1. Germline CDR1 is SGHRS and CDR2 is YFSETQ. After removal of 0 bases from V and 6 bases from J, the junction contained 6 bases not matched to a gene. The CDR3 is 15 residues long. The DNA of the CDR3 is TGCGCCAGCAGCTTGGGTGGGGACAGAGTCAATGAGCAGTTCTTC. The encoded protein is CASSLGGDRVNEQFF.

This clone turned up a few times. The chain has TRBV28 and TRBJ2-2; unclear D gene. V lost 4 bases, J lost 6 bases, and 9 bases lay in between. The CDR3 is made up of 13 amino acids. CDR1 is MDHEN, CDR2 SYDVKM, per germline. This chain's CDR3 is CASSSPLPGELFF. The CDR3, as DNA: TGTGCCAGCAGTTCCCCCCTGCCCGGGGAGCTGTTTTTT.

The chain has TRBV5-1 and TRBJ2-3; D call uncertain. The CDR3 is 13 amino acids. Germline values: CDR1 SGHRS, CDR2 YFSETQ. Trimming pared 2 bases from V and 2 bases from J, leaving 6 bases between. This chain's CDR3 is CASSFSPTDTQYF. CDR3 coding DNA: TGCGCCAGCAGCTTCAGCCCCACAGATACGCAGTATTTT.

This clone was observed once. The chain uses TRBV10-3 and TRBJ2-7, with a weak D call TRBD2 (6 bases). This CDR3 has 13 residues. V lost 6 bases to trimming and J lost 6 bases, with 15 bases between them. In germline, CDR1 is ENHRY, CDR2 SYGVKD. CDR3 protein: CAISPTEGSEQYF. In DNA form, the CDR3 reads TGTGCCATCAGCCCGACGGAGGGGAGCGAGCAGTACTTC.

This clone was found once. J is TRBJ1-4 and V is TRBV28; maybe TRBD1 (5 bases). V was cut by 3 bases and J by 4 bases, with 12 bases left in between. The CDR3 is 15 residues long. The germline V gene has CDR1 MDHEN and CDR2 SYDVKM. This CDR3 reads CASSFMTAFNEKLFF. CDR3 DNA: TGTGCCAGCAGTTTCATGACAGCGTTTAATGAAAAACTGTTTTTT. Based on the CDR3 plus reference TRBV28 and TRBJ1-4, the full variable domain is DVKVTQSSRYLVKRTGEKVFLECVQDMDHENMFWYRQDPGLGLRLIYFSYDVKMKEKGDIPEGYSVSREKKERFSLILESASTNQTSMYLCASSFMTAFNEKLFFGSGTQLSVL.